A selection of T cell receptor beta chains follows, all from one sample in a study of T cell changes during pregnancy in multiple sclerosis. Produced via immunoSEQ multiplex PCR; TCRdb's table is partial and in-frame only. The table includes 60,000 to 65,000 clones, about nine tenths detected once. The sample here was peripheral blood, taken in the second trimester of pregnancy. The receptor source for this set is a female donor in good health, enrolled as a control in a pregnancy study. CDR3s include the opening cysteine and the closing phenylalanine or tryptophan. D genes are given only for firm matches. A clone size is listed for some rows: how often the clone was seen (once, few, many), or a class if it is expanded.

once	.	TRBV7-2	16	TRBJ1-6	CASSPHRLQDNSPLHF	TGTGCCAGCAGCCCCCATAGGCTACAGGATAATTCACCCCTCCACTTT
.	.	TRBV30	11	TRBJ1-1	CASPSGGRAFF	TGTGCCTCACCCTCGGGGGGACGGGCTTTCTTT
.	TRBD2	TRBV19	17	TRBJ2-4	CASSQTLLAGGPNIQYF	TGTGCCAGTAGTCAGACCCTCCTAGCGGGGGGGCCCAACATTCAGTACTTC
.	.	TRBV4-1	13	TRBJ2-1	CASSQVGANEQFF	TGCGCCAGCAGCCAAGTAGGGGCCAATGAGCAGTTCTTC
.	.	TRBV23-1	13	TRBJ2-7	CASSHHDSHEQYF	TGCGCCAGCAGTCACCACGACTCCCACGAGCAGTACTTC
.	TRBD1	TRBV18	16	TRBJ1-1	CASSQATGGMNTEAFF	TGTGCCAGCTCACAAGCGACAGGGGGCATGAACACTGAAGCTTTCTTT
.	TRBD1	TRBV2	15	TRBJ2-5	CASSDAGGRGETQYF	TGTGCCAGCAGTGATGCAGGGGGCAGAGGGGAGACCCAGTACTTC
.	TRBD2	TRBV4-3	18	TRBJ2-3	CASSQDLASGSYTDTQYF	TGCGCCAGCAGCCAAGATCTAGCCAGCGGGAGTTATACAGATACGCAGTATTTT
.	TRBD1	TRBV19	16	TRBJ2-3	CASSLGTATSTDTQYF	TGTGCCAGTAGTCTTGGGACAGCCACTAGCACAGATACGCAGTATTTT
.	TRBD2	TRBV28	16	TRBJ2-7	CASSLLASGSKNEQYF	TGTGCCAGCAGTTTATTGGCTAGCGGGAGTAAAAACGAGCAGTACTTC
once	TRBD2	TRBV5-6	19	TRBJ2-5	CASSLNPDLLVAGVKEQYF	TGTGCCAGCAGCTTGAACCCGGACTTGTTGGTAGCGGGAGTGAAGGAGCAGTACTTC
.	.	TRBV4-2	15	TRBJ1-6	CASSQMTGDNSPLHF	TGTGCCAGCAGCCAAATGACAGGAGATAATTCACCCCTCCACTTT
.	.	TRBV11-2	13	TRBJ2-7	CASSLTSSWEQYF	TGTGCCAGCAGCTTAACTAGCTCTTGGGAGCAGTACTTC
many	.	TRBV15	14	TRBJ1-6	CATSQSREGSPLHF	TGTGCCACCAGTCAATCGAGGGAGGGTTCACCCCTCCACTTT
.	.	TRBV27	13	TRBJ2-4	CASRDRAKNIQYF	TGTGCCAGCAGAGACAGAGCCAAAAACATTCAGTACTTC
once	TRBD1	TRBV27	17	TRBJ2-6	CASSLSSTGAGANVLTF	TGTGCCAGCAGTTTATCCTCGACAGGGGCTGGGGCCAACGTCCTGACTTTC
.	TRBD2	TRBV19	17	TRBJ2-3	CASSHSRGEVITDTQYF	TGTGCCAGTAGTCACAGCCGGGGGGAAGTTATCACAGATACGCAGTATTTT
.	TRBD1	TRBV4-3	18	TRBJ2-7	CASSQDPGQGAISYEQYF	TGCGCCAGCAGCCAAGACCCTGGACAGGGGGCGATATCCTACGAGCAGTACTTC
once	.	TRBV6-6	15	TRBJ1-3	CASMRGDHSGNTIYF	TGTGCCAGCATGCGCGGGGATCACTCTGGAAACACCATATATTTT
.	.	TRBV7-2	14	TRBJ2-5	CASSSRTGQETQYF	TGTGCCAGCAGCTCACGGACTGGCCAAGAGACCCAGTACTTC
once	TRBD2	TRBV7-9	14	TRBJ2-7	CASSLTSGRGEQYF	TGTGCCAGCAGCTTAACTAGCGGGAGGGGCGAGCAGTACTTC
.	.	TRBV9	16	TRBJ2-4	CASSVEGDPAKNIQYF	TGTGCCAGCAGCGTAGAGGGGGACCCAGCCAAAAACATTCAGTACTTC
.	TRBD2	TRBV7-2	14	TRBJ2-3	CASSVTSGGDTQYF	TGTGCCAGCAGTGTGACTAGCGGGGGGGATACGCAGTATTTT
.	TRBD1	TRBV7-3	15	TRBJ2-7	CASSLEATGSYEQYF	TGTGCCAGCAGCTTAGAAGCGACAGGGAGTTACGAGCAGTACTTC
.	.	TRBV28	15	TRBJ1-1	CASSYGLGGLHEAFF	TGTGCCAGCAGTTATGGCCTCGGCGGACTTCATGAAGCTTTCTTT
.	TRBD1	TRBV27	14	TRBJ1-1	CASSFYRGTTEAFF	TGTGCCAGCAGTTTTTACAGGGGTACCACTGAAGCTTTCTTT
.	.	TRBV6-5	15	TRBJ2-7	CASSLGTWVSYEQYF	TGTGCCAGCAGTCTCGGGACATGGGTCTCCTACGAGCAGTACTTC
.	TRBD2	TRBV11-3	18	TRBJ2-5	CASSLGAGLAGGGETQYF	TGTGCCAGCAGCCTAGGTGCGGGCCTAGCGGGAGGTGGTGAGACCCAGTACTTC
.	.	TRBV28	15	TRBJ2-5	CASSAEGPYQETQYF	TGTGCCAGCAGTGCCGAGGGTCCCTACCAAGAGACCCAGTACTTC
.	TRBD2	TRBV11-2	15	TRBJ2-3	CASSYRLADTDTQYF	TGTGCCAGCAGCTACCGTCTAGCGGACACAGATACGCAGTATTTT
.	.	TRBV7-9	13	TRBJ1-4	CASSLGYYEKLFF	TGTGCCAGCAGCTTAGGTTACTATGAAAAACTGTTTTTT
.	TRBD2	TRBV27	18	TRBJ2-1	CASSLSPSSGGRTNEQFF	TGTGCCAGCAGTCTTAGCCCATCTAGCGGGGGGCGGACTAATGAGCAGTTCTTC